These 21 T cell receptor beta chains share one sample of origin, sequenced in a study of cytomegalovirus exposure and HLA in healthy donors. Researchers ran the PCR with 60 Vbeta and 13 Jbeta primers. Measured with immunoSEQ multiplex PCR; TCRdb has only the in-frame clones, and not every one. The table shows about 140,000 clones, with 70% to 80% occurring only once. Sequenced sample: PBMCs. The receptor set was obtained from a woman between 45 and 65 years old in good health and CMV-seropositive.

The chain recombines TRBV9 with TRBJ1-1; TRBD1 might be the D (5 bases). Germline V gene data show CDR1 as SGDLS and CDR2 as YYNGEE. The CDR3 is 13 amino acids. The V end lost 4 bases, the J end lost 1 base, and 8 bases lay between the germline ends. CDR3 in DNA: TGTGCCAGCAGCTTAGGACAGAACACTGAAGCTTTCTTT. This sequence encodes CASSLGQNTEAFF. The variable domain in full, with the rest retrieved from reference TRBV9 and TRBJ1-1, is DSGVTQTPKHLITATGQRVTLRCSPRSGDLSVYWYQQSLDQGLQFLIQYYNGEERAKGNILERFSAQQFPDLHSELNLSSLELGDSALYFCASSLGQNTEAFFGQGTRLTVV.

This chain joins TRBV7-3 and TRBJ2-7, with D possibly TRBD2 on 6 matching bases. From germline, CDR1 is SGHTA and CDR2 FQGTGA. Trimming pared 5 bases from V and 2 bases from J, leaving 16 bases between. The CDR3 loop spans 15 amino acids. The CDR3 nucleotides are TGTGCCAGCAGCGCCCAGGGAGGCGGAGCCTACGAGCAGTACTTC. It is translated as CASSAQGGGAYEQYF.

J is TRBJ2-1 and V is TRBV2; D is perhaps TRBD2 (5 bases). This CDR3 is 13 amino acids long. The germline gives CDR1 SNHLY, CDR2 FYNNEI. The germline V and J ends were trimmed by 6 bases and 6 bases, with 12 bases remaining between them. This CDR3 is CASRDGLTNEQFF. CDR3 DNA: TGTGCCAGCAGAGACGGACTTACCAATGAGCAGTTCTTC.

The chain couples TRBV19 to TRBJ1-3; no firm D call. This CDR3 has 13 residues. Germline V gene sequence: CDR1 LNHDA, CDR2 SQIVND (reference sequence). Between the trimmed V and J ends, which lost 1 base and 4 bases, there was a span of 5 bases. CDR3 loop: CASSIGGGNTIYF. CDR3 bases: TGTGCCAGTAGTATAGGAGGCGGAAACACCATATATTTT.

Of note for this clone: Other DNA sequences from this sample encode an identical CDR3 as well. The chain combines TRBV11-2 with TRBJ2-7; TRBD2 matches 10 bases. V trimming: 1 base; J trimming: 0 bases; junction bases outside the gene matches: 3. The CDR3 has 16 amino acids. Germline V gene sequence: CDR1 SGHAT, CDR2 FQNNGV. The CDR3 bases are TGTGCCAGCAGCTTAGGGAGCGGGGGGGCCTCCTACGAGCAGTACTTC. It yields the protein CASSLGSGGASYEQYF.

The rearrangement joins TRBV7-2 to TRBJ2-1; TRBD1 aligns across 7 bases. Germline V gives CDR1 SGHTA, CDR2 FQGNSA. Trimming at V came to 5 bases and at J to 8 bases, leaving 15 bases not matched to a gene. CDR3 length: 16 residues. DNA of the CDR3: TGTGCCAGCAGCCTCCCAGGGGGAACGCCCGGGGATGAGCAGTTCTTC. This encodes CASSLPGGTPGDEQFF.

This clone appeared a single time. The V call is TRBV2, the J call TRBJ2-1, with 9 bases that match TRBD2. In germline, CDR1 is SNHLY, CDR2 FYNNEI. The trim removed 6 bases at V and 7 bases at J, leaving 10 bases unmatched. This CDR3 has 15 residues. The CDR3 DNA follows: TGTGCCAGCAGCCCGGCGGCGGGGGGGTGGAATGAGCAGTTCTTC. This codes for CASSPAAGGWNEQFF. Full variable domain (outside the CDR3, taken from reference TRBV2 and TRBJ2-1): EPEVTQTPSHQVTQMGQEVILRCVPISNHLYFYWYRQILGQKVEFLVSFYNNEISEKSEIFDDQFSVERPDGSNFTLKIRSTKLEDSAMYFCASSPAAGGWNEQFFGPGTRLTVL.

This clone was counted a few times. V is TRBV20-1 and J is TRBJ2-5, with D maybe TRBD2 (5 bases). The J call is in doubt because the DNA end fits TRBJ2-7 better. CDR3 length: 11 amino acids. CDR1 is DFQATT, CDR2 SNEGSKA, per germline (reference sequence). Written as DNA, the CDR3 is TGCAGTGCAGAGGGTTCCTACGAGCAGTACTTC. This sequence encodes CSAEGSYEQYF.

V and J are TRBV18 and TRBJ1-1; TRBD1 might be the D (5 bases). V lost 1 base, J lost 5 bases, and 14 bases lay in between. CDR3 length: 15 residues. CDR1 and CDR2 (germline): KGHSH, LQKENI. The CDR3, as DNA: TGTGCCAGCTCACCACTCGGGACGGAGGGAACTGAAGCTTTCTTT. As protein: CASSPLGTEGTEAFF.

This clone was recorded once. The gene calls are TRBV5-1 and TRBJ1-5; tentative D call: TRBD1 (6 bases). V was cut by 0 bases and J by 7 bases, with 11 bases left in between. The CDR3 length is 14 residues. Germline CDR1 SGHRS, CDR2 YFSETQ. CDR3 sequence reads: CASSLEGVGQPQHF. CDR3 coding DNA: TGCGCCAGCAGCTTGGAGGGGGTTGGCCAGCCCCAGCATTTT.

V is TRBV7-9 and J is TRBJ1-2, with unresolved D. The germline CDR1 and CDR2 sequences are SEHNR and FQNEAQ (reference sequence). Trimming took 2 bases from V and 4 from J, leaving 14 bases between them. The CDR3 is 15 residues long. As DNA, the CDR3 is TGTGCCAGCAGCTTATCTGGCCCCGAGGGCTATGGCTACACCTTC. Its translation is CASSLSGPEGYGYTF.

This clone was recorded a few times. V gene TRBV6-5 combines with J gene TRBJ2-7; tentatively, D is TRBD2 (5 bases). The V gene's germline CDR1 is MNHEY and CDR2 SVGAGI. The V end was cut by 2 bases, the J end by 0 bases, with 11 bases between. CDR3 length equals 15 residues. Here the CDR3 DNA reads TGTGCCAGCAGTTACCATGCAGCGGACTCCTACGAGCAGTACTTC. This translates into CASSYHAADSYEQYF.

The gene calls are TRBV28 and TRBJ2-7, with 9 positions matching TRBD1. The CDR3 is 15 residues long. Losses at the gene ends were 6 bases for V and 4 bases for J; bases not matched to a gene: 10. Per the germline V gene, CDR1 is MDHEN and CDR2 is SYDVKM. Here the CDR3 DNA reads TGTGCCAGCAGCCCCGGGACAGGGTATTTGTACGAGCAGTACTTC. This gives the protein CASSPGTGYLYEQYF.

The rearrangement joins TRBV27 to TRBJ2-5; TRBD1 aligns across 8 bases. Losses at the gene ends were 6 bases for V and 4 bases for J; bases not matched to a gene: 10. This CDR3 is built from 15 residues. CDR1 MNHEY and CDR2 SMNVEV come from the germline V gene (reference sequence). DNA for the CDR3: TGTGCCAGCAGCCTAGGTGGTACAGGGGGAGAGACCCAGTACTTC. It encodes CASSLGGTGGETQYF.

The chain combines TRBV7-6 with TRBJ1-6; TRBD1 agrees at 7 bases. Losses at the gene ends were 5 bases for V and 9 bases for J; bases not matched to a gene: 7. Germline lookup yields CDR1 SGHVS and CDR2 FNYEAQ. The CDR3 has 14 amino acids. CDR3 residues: CASSPGQIRSPLHF. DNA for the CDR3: TGTGCCAGCAGCCCGGGACAGATTCGTTCACCCCTCCACTTT. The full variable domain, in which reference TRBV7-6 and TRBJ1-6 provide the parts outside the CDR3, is GAGVSQSPRYKVTKRGQDVALRCDPISGHVSLYWYRQALGQGPEFLTYFNYEAQQDKSGLPNDRFSAERPEGSISTLTIQRTEQRDSAMYRCASSPGQIRSPLHFGNGTRLTVT.

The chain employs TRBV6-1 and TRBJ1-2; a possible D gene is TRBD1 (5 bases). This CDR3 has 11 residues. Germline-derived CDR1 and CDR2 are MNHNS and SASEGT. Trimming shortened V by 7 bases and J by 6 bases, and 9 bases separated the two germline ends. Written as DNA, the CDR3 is TGTGCCAGCAATCAGGGTCATGGCTACACCTTC. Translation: CASNQGHGYTF.

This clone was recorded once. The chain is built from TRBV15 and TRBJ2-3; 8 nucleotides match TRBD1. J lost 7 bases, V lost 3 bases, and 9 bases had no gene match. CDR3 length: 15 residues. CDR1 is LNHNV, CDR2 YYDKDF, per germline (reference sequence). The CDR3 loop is CATSRDRASTHTQYF. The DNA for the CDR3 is TGTGCCACCAGCAGGGACAGGGCTTCGACACATACGCAGTATTTT.

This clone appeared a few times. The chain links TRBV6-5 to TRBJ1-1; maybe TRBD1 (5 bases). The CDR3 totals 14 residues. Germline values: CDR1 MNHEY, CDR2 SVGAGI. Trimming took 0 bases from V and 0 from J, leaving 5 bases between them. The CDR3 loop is CASSYSTVNTEAFF. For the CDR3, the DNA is TGTGCCAGCAGTTACTCGACAGTGAACACTGAAGCTTTCTTT.

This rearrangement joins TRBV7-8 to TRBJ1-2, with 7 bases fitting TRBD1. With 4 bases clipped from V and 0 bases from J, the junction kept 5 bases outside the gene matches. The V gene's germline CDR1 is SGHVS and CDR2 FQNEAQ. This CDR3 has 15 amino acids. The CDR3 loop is CASSSETGTNYGYTF. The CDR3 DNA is TGTGCCAGCAGCTCTGAGACAGGGACTAACTATGGCTACACCTTC.

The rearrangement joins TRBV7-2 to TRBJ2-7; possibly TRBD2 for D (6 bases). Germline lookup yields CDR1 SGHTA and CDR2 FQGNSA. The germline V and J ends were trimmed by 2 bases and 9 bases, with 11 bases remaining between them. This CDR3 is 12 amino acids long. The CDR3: CASSLRETGQYF. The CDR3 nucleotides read TGTGCCAGCAGCTTACGGGAGACTGGGCAGTACTTC.

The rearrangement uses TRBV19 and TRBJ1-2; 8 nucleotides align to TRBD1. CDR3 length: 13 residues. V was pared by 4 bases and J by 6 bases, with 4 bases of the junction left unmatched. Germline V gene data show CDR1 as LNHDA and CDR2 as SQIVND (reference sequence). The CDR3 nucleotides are TGTGCCAGTAGTACTGGACAGGGCCATGGCTACACCTTC. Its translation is CASSTGQGHGYTF.